One sample yielded the 27 T cell receptor beta chains listed below, sequenced in a study of response to subunit inactivated influenza vaccine. Using its own MiXCR run on the RT-PCR reads, TCRdb lists one record per CDR3 protein. Of about 150,000 distinct CDR3 sequences listed, about 10% were seen once; the top ten hold around 33%. This sample comprised CD8+ T cells sorted from PBMCs, obtained roughly 24 months after vaccination. Receptors originate from a man between 50 and 69 years old who received an inactivated influenza vaccine.

The chain has TRBV6-5 and TRBJ2-3; tentatively, D is TRBD2 (5 bases). The CDR3 sequence is 16 residues long. Per germline, CDR1 MNHEY and CDR2 SVGAGI. Trimming removed 0 bases at V and 5 bases at J, with 15 bases between. The CDR3 region has the DNA TGTGCCAGCAGTTACTCGCCGTGGGAGATAGGAGATACGCAGTATTTT. This encodes CASSYSPWEIGDTQYF.

This clonotype has a count of ten or more. The rearrangement joins TRBV7-9 to TRBJ2-3; D is unresolved. V shed 7 bases and J shed 1 base, with 9 bases lying between them. The CDR3 is made up of 13 amino acids. The germline gives CDR1 SEHNR, CDR2 FQNEAQ (reference sequence). CDR3 amino acids: CASKGIGTDTQYF. CDR3 sequence (DNA): TGTGCCAGCAAGGGAATCGGCACAGATACGCAGTATTTT.

The chain carries TRBV27 and TRBJ2-3; TRBD1 aligns across 10 bases. V shed 8 bases and J 6 bases; nucleotides not matched to a gene: 8. Germline CDR1 is MNHEY and CDR2 is SMNVEV (reference sequence). This CDR3 has 14 residues. CDR3 sequence: CASSWTGGSDTQYF. CDR3 sequence (DNA): TGTGCCAGCTCTTGGACAGGGGGTTCCGATACGCAGTATTTT.

V and J are TRBV27 and TRBJ2-3; the D is unclear. Deletions cut 2 bases from V and 3 bases from J, with 9 bases between. The CDR3 has 14 amino acids. Germline CDR1 and CDR2: MNHEY and SMNVEV (reference sequence). CDR3 protein: CASSLILHTDTQYF. The DNA for the CDR3 is TGTGCCAGCAGTTTAATTCTACATACAGATACGCAGTATTTT.

This clonotype turned up a few times. The chain recombines TRBV4-3 with TRBJ2-3; D is undetermined. Trimming removed 2 bases from V and 5 bases from J, with 2 bases in between. CDR3 length: 11 residues. Germline CDR1 reads LGHNA; CDR2 reads YSLEER. The CDR3 region has the DNA TGCGCCAGCAGCCAAAGAGATACGCAGTATTTT. It codes for CASSQRDTQYF.

This clonotype was seen a few times. This chain uses TRBV2 with TRBJ2-3; the match to TRBD2 covers 14 bases. This CDR3 contains 16 residues. The junction had 6 bases not matched to a gene; V was cut back by 6 bases and J by 4 bases. Germline values: CDR1 SNHLY, CDR2 FYNNEI. CDR3 DNA: TGTGCCAGCAGGGAACCGGGACTAGCGGGGGCAGATACGCAGTATTTT. Translated, it gives CASREPGLAGADTQYF.

This clonotype occurred a few times. V is TRBV6-6 and J is TRBJ2-2; 8 bases align to TRBD1. The CDR3 spans 21 residues. V trimming: 0 bases; J trimming: 0 bases; junction bases outside the gene matches: 15. Germline V gene lookup returns CDR1 MNHNY and CDR2 SVGAGI (reference sequence). CDR3 DNA: TGTGCCAGCAGTTACTCGGGCGGACCGGGACAGGAGATCGCGAACACCGGGGAGCTGTTTTTT. Encoded protein: CASSYSGGPGQEIANTGELFF.

The sample holds a few counts of this clonotype. The genes are TRBV2 and TRBJ2-7, with D possibly TRBD2 on 5 matching bases. Trimming left V 7 bases short and J 1 base short, with 14 bases between. CDR3 length: 14 residues. Germline CDR1 and CDR2: SNHLY and FYNNEI. The CDR3 region has the DNA TGTGCCAGCACAGAGGGTTTGGGGTCCTACGAGCAGTACTTC. It encodes CASTEGLGSYEQYF. Variable domain in full (rest from reference TRBV2 and TRBJ2-7): EPEVTQTPSHQVTQMGQEVILRCVPISNHLYFYWYRQILGQKVEFLVSFYNNEISEKSEIFDDQFSVERPDGSNFTLKIRSTKLEDSAMYFCASTEGLGSYEQYFGPGTRLTVT.

Only a few counts were recorded for this clonotype. The chain employs TRBV11-1 and TRBJ2-7, with TRBD1 identical over 8 bases. Germline V gene data show CDR1 as SGHAT and CDR2 as FQDESV (reference sequence). This CDR3 is built from 16 residues. Trimming cost V 6 bases and J 0 bases; bases outside gene matches: 10. The CDR3 DNA follows: TGTGCCAGCAGACACGGGCCGGGACAGGACTCCTACGAGCAGTACTTC. Protein: CASRHGPGQDSYEQYF.

V usage is TRBV27 and J usage is TRBJ2-2, with D perhaps TRBD1 or TRBD2 (6 bases each). Trimming left V 7 bases short and J 1 base short, with 16 bases between. This CDR3 contains 16 residues. Germline CDR1 is MNHEY and CDR2 is SMNVEV (reference sequence). This CDR3 is CASTSLGGLNTGELFF. CDR3 coding DNA: TGTGCCAGCACCTCCCTAGGGGGGCTGAACACCGGGGAGCTGTTTTTT.

In its sample, this clonotype was seen many times. The chain combines TRBV27 with TRBJ2-2; D gene uncertain. CDR3 length equals 15 residues. Trimming shortened V by 2 bases and J by 3 bases, and 10 bases separated the two germline ends. In germline, CDR1 is MNHEY, CDR2 SMNVEV (reference sequence). The CDR3 sequence: CASSLGSWDTGELFF. The CDR3 region has the DNA TGTGCCAGCAGTTTAGGTAGCTGGGACACCGGGGAGCTGTTTTTT.

The J gene is TRBJ1-1, the V gene TRBV3-1, with 7 nucleotides matching TRBD1. CDR1 and CDR2 (germline): LGHDT, YNNKEL (reference sequence). This CDR3 is built from 13 residues. Trimming took 6 bases from V and 6 from J; bases not matched to a gene: 7. CDR3 protein: CASRDPGTAEAFF. In DNA, the CDR3 is TGTGCCAGCAGGGATCCTGGGACAGCTGAAGCTTTCTTT. Drawing the rest from reference TRBV3-1 and TRBJ1-1, the complete variable domain is DTAVSQTPKYLVTQMGNDKSIKCEQNLGHDTMYWYKQDSKKFLKIMFSYNNKELIINETVPNRFSPKSPDKAHLNLHINSLELGDSAVYFCASRDPGTAEAFFGQGTRLTVV.

This clonotype was seen only a few times. This chain joins TRBV9 and TRBJ2-1; a possible D gene is TRBD1 (6 bases). Trimming stripped 4 bases from V and 2 bases from J, with 13 bases between. Germline CDR1 reads SGDLS; CDR2 reads YYNGEE. The CDR3 runs 15 residues. The chain's CDR3 is CASSPWTETYNEQFF. CDR3 DNA: TGTGCCAGCAGCCCGTGGACAGAGACCTACAATGAGCAGTTCTTC.

For this clonotype: The junction shows a germline mismatch at one end, possibly a read error. The CDR3 protein is CASNQALGREVLVLFF. CDR3 DNA: TGCGCCAGCAACCAAGCGTTGGGCAGGGAAGTCCTTGTGCTGTTTTTT. V gene TRBV4-3 combines with J gene TRBJ1-4, with D maybe TRBD1 (5 bases). This CDR3 has 16 amino acids. CDR1 LGHNA and CDR2 YSLEER come from the germline V gene.

The chain joins TRBV6-5 to TRBJ2-3; D may correspond to TRBD1 or TRBD2 (5 bases each). The CDR3 runs to 15 residues. In germline, CDR1 is MNHEY, CDR2 SVGAGI. V lost 2 bases and J 0 bases, leaving 9 bases between the germline ends. The CDR3 sequence: CASSYEGPSTDTQYF. For the CDR3, the DNA is TGTGCCAGCAGTTACGAGGGGCCAAGCACAGATACGCAGTATTTT.

This clonotype appeared a few times. The chain uses TRBV29-1 and TRBJ2-1; TRBD2 agrees at 7 bases. Germline assignment: CDR1 SQVTM and CDR2 ANQGSEA. With V trimmed by 7 bases and J by 8 bases, 8 bases remained unmatched. The CDR3 has 12 residues. CDR3 protein: CSEITSVDEQFF. As DNA, the CDR3 is TGCAGCGAGATAACTAGCGTGGATGAGCAGTTCTTC.

This clonotype showed up just a few times. The chain combines TRBV12-3 or TRBV12-4 with TRBJ2-3; weak D call: TRBD1 (5 bases). The CDR3 spans 15 residues. The V gene lost 1 base and the J gene lost 1 base, with 9 bases spanning the gap. CDR3 sequence: CASSLEGMGTDTQYF. The DNA for the CDR3 is TGTGCCAGCAGTTTAGAGGGGATGGGCACAGATACGCAGTATTTT.

This clonotype was picked up a small number of times. The rearrangement links TRBV6-2 or TRBV6-3 to TRBJ2-2, with D possibly matching TRBD2 (6 bases). The V gene's germline CDR1 is MNHEY and CDR2 SVGEGT. V was clipped by 2 bases and J by 6 bases, with 10 bases between them. This CDR3 contains 14 residues. The CDR3 protein is CASSYQGGAGELFF. CDR3 in DNA: TGTGCCAGCAGTTACCAAGGAGGGGCCGGGGAGCTGTTTTTT.

There are many counts of this clonotype. The chain joins TRBV20-1 to TRBJ2-1; 14 bases line up with TRBD2. Trimming took 6 bases from V and 3 from J; bases not matched to a gene: 10. The CDR3 has 17 residues. Germline V gene data show CDR1 as DFQATT and CDR2 as SNEGSKA (reference sequence). This chain's CDR3 is CSASGLAGGIYYNEQFF. CDR3 coding DNA: TGCAGTGCATCCGGACTAGCGGGGGGCATATACTACAATGAGCAGTTCTTC.

This clonotype was seen only a few times. V gene TRBV3-1 combines with J gene TRBJ2-7; TRBD1 aligns across 8 bases. Germline V gene data show CDR1 as LGHDT and CDR2 as YNNKEL (reference sequence). The CDR3 totals 16 residues. J lost 6 bases, V lost 1 base, and 11 bases had no gene match. CDR3 sequence: CASSQGTGKIAAEQYF. The CDR3 nucleotides are TGTGCCAGCAGCCAAGGGACAGGGAAAATTGCGGCCGAGCAGTACTTC.

The table lists this clonotype with many counts. The chain combines TRBV5-5 with TRBJ2-1; D may be TRBD2 (6 bases). V lost 4 bases, J lost 6 bases, and 14 bases lay in between. The CDR3 is 14 amino acids. Germline values: CDR1 SGHKS, CDR2 YYEKEE (reference sequence). DNA for the CDR3: TGTGCCAGCAGCCAGCCGGCGGGGCGCAATGAGCAGTTCTTC. The encoded protein is CASSQPAGRNEQFF.

This chain joins TRBV7-6 and TRBJ2-7; D unresolved. This CDR3 is built from 12 residues. CDR1 is SGHVS, CDR2 FNYEAQ, per germline. Deletions cut 6 bases from V and 5 bases from J, with 11 bases between. CDR3 protein: CASSNTGNEQYF. The CDR3 region has the DNA TGTGCCAGCAGTAATACGGGTAACGAGCAGTACTTC.

This clonotype was counted between two and nine times. This chain joins TRBV6-5 and TRBJ2-2; 10 nucleotides line up with TRBD1. CDR3 size: 18 residues. CDR1 is MNHEY, CDR2 SVGAGI, per germline. With 7 bases clipped from V and 5 bases from J, the junction kept 16 bases outside the gene matches. CDR3 DNA sequence: TGTGCCAGCAACAACGGGGCCCAGACAGGGGGCCCAACCGGGGAGCTGTTTTTT. Translated: CASNNGAQTGGPTGELFF.

This clonotype was recorded many times. The chain uses TRBV3-1 and TRBJ2-5, with D possibly being TRBD2 (6 bases). This CDR3 has 15 amino acids. V shed 1 base and J shed 1 base, with 10 bases lying between them. Germline CDR1 is LGHDT and CDR2 is YNNKEL (reference sequence). CDR3 in amino acids: CASSQGQRVQETQYF. Written as DNA, the CDR3 is TGTGCCAGCAGCCAAGGTCAGCGGGTCCAAGAGACCCAGTACTTC.

This clonotype was recorded a few times. CDR3 region: CASSSLGVSSYNEQFF. CDR3 nucleotide sequence: TGTGCCAGCAGTTCGTTGGGGGTTTCGTCCTACAATGAGCAGTTCTTC. V is TRBV27 and J is TRBJ2-1; D possibly uses TRBD1 or TRBD2 (5 bases each). The CDR3 runs 16 residues. Germline CDR1 is MNHEY and CDR2 is SMNVEV (reference sequence). With 4 bases removed from V and 1 base from J, the gap between germline ends came to 14 bases.

The sample holds many counts of this clonotype. CDR3 DNA sequence: TGCGCCAGCAGCCAAACCGGACAGGGTTCTTATGGCTACACCTTC. Its protein is CASSQTGQGSYGYTF. J is TRBJ1-2 and V is TRBV4-1, with 8 bases matching TRBD1. The CDR3 sequence is 15 residues long. Trimming removed 2 bases from V and 5 bases from J; junction bases left unmatched: 7. Germline CDR1 MGHRA, CDR2 YSYEKL.

This clonotype has a count of ten or more. The chain couples TRBV6-1 to TRBJ2-1; D is perhaps TRBD1 or TRBD2 (5 bases each). Germline CDR1 is MNHNS and CDR2 is SASEGT. V dropped 6 bases and J dropped 2 bases, with 8 bases sitting between them. This CDR3 is built from 13 residues. CDR3 in amino acids: CASSSGPYNEQFF. CDR3 DNA sequence: TGTGCCAGCAGCTCGGGACCCTACAATGAGCAGTTCTTC.